One TCR beta chain is described in this entry. Antigen unknown. The repertoire was sequenced with immunoSEQ multiplex PCR; TCRdb's copy has only in-frame clones and lacks some. Among over 60,000 clones listed, approximately 94% were seen once. This sample was taken from a study of PD-1 blockade in classical Hodgkin lymphoma. This CDR3 region has 16 residues. Germline values: CDR1 SGHDT, CDR2 YYEEEE. The V gene lost 0 bases and the J gene lost 4 bases, with 15 bases spanning the gap. Points from the study as a whole: Repertoire differences have undefined causes, possibly disease activity or prior therapy.

Time point here: cycle 4 day 1 (C4D1), after six to seven weeks of nivolumab. All the patients suffered relapse after autologous stem cell transplantation, and brentuximab vedotin exposure differed. Best responses fell into complete response, partial response or progressive disease. The sequence was obtained from a human donor with classical Hodgkin lymphoma. J is TRBJ2-3 and V is TRBV5-6, with a possible D match to TRBD2 (5 bases). The source material was peripheral blood mononuclear cells (PBMCs), sampled before the fourth cycle of nivolumab. The CDR3 bases are TGTGCCAGCAGCTTGGAAGCGGCAGCCAATCCAGATACGCAGTATTTT. Its translation is CASSLEAAANPDTQYF.